The 12 T cell receptor beta chains below were found in one sample sequenced in a study of blood T cell repertoires in COVID-19. Assay: immunoSEQ multiplex PCR; the TCRdb copy retains only in-frame clones and omits some. The sample yields about 160,000 clones, around 80% seen once. The source material was PBMCs or T cells enriched from blood (not recorded which). These TCRs come from a woman aged 45-65 years who had recovered from COVID-19.

This chain uses TRBV6-5 with TRBJ2-1; no definite D call. The CDR3 runs 14 residues. V was pared by 3 bases and J by 3 bases, with 9 bases between. The germline CDR1 and CDR2 sequences are MNHEY and SVGAGI. The chain's CDR3 is CASSYSHGYNEQFF. The DNA of the CDR3 is TGTGCCAGCAGTTATTCCCACGGCTACAATGAGCAGTTCTTC.

This clone has just a few counts. This chain uses TRBV20-1 with TRBJ1-6; D is undetermined. Trimming removed 3 bases at V and 8 bases at J, with 14 bases between. CDR3 length: 14 residues. Looked up from germline, CDR1 is DFQATT and CDR2 is SNEGSKA (reference sequence). The CDR3 here is CSASLGGRYSPLHF. The CDR3 DNA sequence: TGCAGTGCTAGTCTTGGAGGGAGGTATTCACCCCTCCACTTT.

The chain carries TRBV28 and TRBJ1-6; weak D call: TRBD1 (5 bases). The germline V and J ends were trimmed by 11 bases and 9 bases, with 8 bases remaining between them. The germline V gene encodes CDR1 MDHEN and CDR2 SYDVKM. The CDR3 runs 10 residues. CDR3: CAGGGSPLHF. Here the CDR3 DNA reads TGTGCCGGGGGAGGTTCACCCCTCCACTTT. The full variable domain, its missing parts supplied by reference TRBV28 and TRBJ1-6, is DVKVTQSSRYLVKRTGEKVFLECVQDMDHENMFWYRQDPGLGLRLIYFSYDVKMKEKGDIPEGYSVSREKKERFSLILESASTNQTSMYLCAGGGSPLHFGNGTRLTVT.

The chain carries TRBV5-1 and TRBJ2-3; possibly TRBD1 for D (5 bases). Trimming pared 2 bases from V and 5 bases from J, leaving 6 bases between. This CDR3 is built from 12 residues. The germline V gene encodes CDR1 SGHRS and CDR2 YFSETQ. The CDR3 DNA is TGCGCCAGCAGCTTTCAGGGAGATACGCAGTATTTT. It translates to CASSFQGDTQYF.

The chain employs TRBV18 and TRBJ2-5, with D hard to call. The CDR3 spans 16 residues. With 3 bases removed from V and 3 bases from J, the gap between germline ends came to 17 bases. The germline V gene has CDR1 KGHSH and CDR2 LQKENI. In DNA form, the CDR3 reads TGTGCCAGCTCACCGAGTATGGAGATAAGTAAAGAGACCCAGTACTTC. Translation: CASSPSMEISKETQYF.

This sequence joins TRBV5-1 and TRBJ2-7; TRBD1 agrees at 11 bases. Trimming removed 0 bases from V and 4 bases from J; junction bases left unmatched: 3. The CDR3 contains 15 residues. The germline CDR1 and CDR2 sequences are SGHRS and YFSETQ. The CDR3: CASSLEGTGGYEQYF. The CDR3 region has the DNA TGCGCCAGCAGCTTGGAGGGGACAGGGGGATACGAGCAGTACTTC.

The chain uses TRBV9 and TRBJ1-1; no clear D gene. V gave up 4 bases and J gave up 3 bases, with 16 bases separating them. The CDR3 extends over 15 amino acids. The V gene's germline CDR1 is SGDLS and CDR2 YYNGEE. The CDR3 DNA follows: TGTGCCAGCAGCCCGGGAATGGTGGCCTACACTGAAGCTTTCTTT. Translating gives CASSPGMVAYTEAFF.

The CDR3 protein is CASSRNSGRGTDTQYF. CDR3 sequence (DNA): TGCGCCAGCAGTCGGAATAGCGGGAGGGGCACAGATACGCAGTATTTT. J is TRBJ2-3 and V is TRBV5-1; 11 bases agree with TRBD2. Germline lookup yields CDR1 SGHRS and CDR2 YFSETQ. J gave up 1 base and V 5 bases, and 6 bases lay outside the gene matches. This CDR3 contains 16 residues.

The rearrangement uses TRBV7-6 and TRBJ2-3, with TRBD2 identical over 10 bases. This CDR3 has 16 residues. Germline V gene sequence: CDR1 SGHVS, CDR2 FNYEAQ. The ends lost 3 bases at V and 2 bases at J; junction bases unmatched: 5. CDR3 nucleotides: TGTGCCAGCAGCTTCTTAGGACTAGCGGTCACAGATACGCAGTATTTT. This encodes CASSFLGLAVTDTQYF.

V and J are TRBV4-3 and TRBJ2-7; D is undetermined. V was shortened by 0 bases and J by 7 bases, with 10 bases between the two germline ends. Germline assignment: CDR1 LGHNA and CDR2 YSLEER. The CDR3 covers 13 residues. The CDR3 DNA follows: TGCGCCAGCAGCCAAGATCTCTTGCGAGAGCAGTACTTC. This sequence encodes CASSQDLLREQYF.

The genes are TRBV19 and TRBJ2-1; 10 bases align to TRBD2. With 4 bases clipped from V and 4 bases from J, the junction kept 10 bases outside the gene matches. This CDR3 comprises 17 residues. Per the germline V gene, CDR1 is LNHDA and CDR2 is SQIVND (reference sequence). DNA of the CDR3: TGTGCCAGTAGTAGAAAGGCTAGCGGGAGAGTATACAATGAGCAGTTCTTC. Amino acids: CASSRKASGRVYNEQFF.

The rearrangement uses TRBV19 and TRBJ2-4; D may be TRBD1 (6 bases). Trimming pared 5 bases from V and 0 bases from J, leaving 11 bases between. This CDR3 is 15 amino acids long. Germline assignment: CDR1 LNHDA and CDR2 SQIVND (reference sequence). CDR3 in DNA: TGTGCCAGTAGTCCTCGGACAGTAGCCAAAAACATTCAGTACTTC. It specifies CASSPRTVAKNIQYF.